A single sample gave rise to the 26 T cell receptor beta chains below, sequenced in a study of shared clonotypes between healthy human individuals. Sequencing was performed with immunoSEQ multiplex PCR; in TCRdb, only in-frame clones are kept and a portion is missing. The table shows some 350,000 clones, with around 72% occurring only once. The sequencing input was memory CD4+ T cells sorted from blood. Subset described: CD45RA-negative fraction. These receptors were taken from a man aged 30 to 39 in good health.

The genes are TRBV6-1 and TRBJ2-1, with D possibly called TRBD1 or TRBD2 (5 bases each). Deletions cut 7 bases from V and 1 base from J, with 14 bases between. Per germline, CDR1 MNHNS and CDR2 SASEGT. The CDR3 has 15 residues. The CDR3 here is CASILGDPSYNEQFF. In DNA form, the CDR3 reads TGTGCCAGCATCCTGGGGGATCCTTCCTACAATGAGCAGTTCTTC.

This clone was found many times. The chain has TRBV4-1 and TRBJ2-3; D perhaps matches TRBD2 (5 bases). Per germline, CDR1 MGHRA and CDR2 YSYEKL. V was trimmed by 4 bases and J by 6 bases, leaving 11 bases between them. The CDR3 covers 13 residues. CDR3 loop: CASSPLALDTQYF. CDR3 coding DNA: TGCGCCAGCAGCCCGTTAGCGCTTGATACGCAGTATTTT.

The V and J genes are TRBV5-4 and TRBJ1-2; weak D call: TRBD1 (6 bases). The CDR3 runs 16 residues. Germline-derived CDR1 and CDR2 are SGHNT and YYREEE (reference sequence). Trimming left V 4 bases short and J 5 bases short, with 21 bases between. DNA of the CDR3: TGTGCCAGCAGCCACAGGGTCGGAAGGGAAGGATATGGCTACACCTTC. This gives the protein CASSHRVGREGYGYTF.

This clone came up many times. The chain recombines TRBV10-3 with TRBJ2-7; 11 bases match TRBD2. Germline CDR1 reads ENHRY; CDR2 reads SYGVKD. The CDR3 runs to 18 residues. J was trimmed by 2 bases and V by 5 bases; bases with no gene match: 14. The CDR3 nucleotides are TGTGCCATCAGTCCGGGGACTAGCGGAACTCCGACTACCTACGAGCAGTACTTC. Its translation: CAISPGTSGTPTTYEQYF.

This CDR3 is CASSTGSRGRGYTF. The CDR3 DNA follows: TGTGCCAGCAGCACAGGGTCCCGCGGACGAGGCTACACCTTC. The chain employs TRBV6-1 and TRBJ1-2; a possible D gene is TRBD1 (6 bases). The CDR3 extends over 14 amino acids. Germline V lookup: CDR1 MNHNS, CDR2 SASEGT. Trimming removed 6 bases at V and 8 bases at J, with 19 bases between.

Many counts were recorded for this clone. DNA for the CDR3: TGTGCCAGCAGTTTAAGGCAGTCAACAAATCAGCCCCAGCATTTT. Translated: CASSLRQSTNQPQHF. The chain has TRBV28 and TRBJ1-5; no clear D. The CDR3 has 15 amino acids. V was shortened by 2 bases and J by 4 bases, with 12 bases between the two germline ends. Germline V gene sequence: CDR1 MDHEN, CDR2 SYDVKM.

Ten or more counts support this clone. The V call is TRBV7-8, the J call TRBJ2-2, with D possibly matching TRBD1 (6 bases). V lost 8 bases and J 5 bases, leaving 30 bases between the germline ends. The CDR3 has 19 amino acids. Germline values: CDR1 SGHVS, CDR2 FQNEAQ. Here the CDR3 reads CASCLRPQTGLIDTGELFF. For the CDR3, the DNA is TGTGCCAGCTGCCTCCGCCCCCAGACAGGCCTTATCGATACCGGGGAGCTGTTTTTT.

The chain links TRBV28 to TRBJ2-3, with TRBD2 identical over 7 bases. Germline V gene lookup returns CDR1 MDHEN and CDR2 SYDVKM. This CDR3 spans 17 amino acids. Trimming took 1 base from V and 4 from J; bases not matched to a gene: 11. Here the CDR3 DNA reads TGTGCCAGCAGTTTATTCAAGAGGGAGGGGCGGCCAGATACGCAGTATTTT. Translation gives CASSLFKREGRPDTQYF.

The V gene is TRBV2, the J gene TRBJ2-1; TRBD1 aligns across 9 bases. The CDR3 runs to 15 residues. Germline V CDR1 and CDR2: SNHLY, FYNNEI. Unmatched junction bases numbered 1, after V lost 1 base and J lost 3 bases. The CDR3 loop reads CASSEVGQGYNEQFF. The DNA of the CDR3 is TGTGCCAGCAGTGAAGTGGGACAGGGCTACAATGAGCAGTTCTTC.

The chain couples TRBV18 to TRBJ2-4, with unresolved D. The CDR3 has 14 residues. From germline, CDR1 is KGHSH and CDR2 LQKENI. V lost 3 bases and J lost 7, with 13 bases in between. CDR3 DNA: TGTGCCAGCTCACCCGCCCCTCTCGGGAACATTCAGTACTTC. Residues: CASSPAPLGNIQYF.

The chain has TRBV6-1 and TRBJ2-7; tentative D call: TRBD2 (6 bases). Trimming cost V 4 bases and J 6 bases, with 22 bases left between them. The CDR3 totals 16 residues. Germline CDR1 MNHNS, CDR2 SASEGT. The CDR3 region has the DNA TGTGCCAGCAGTGCGGTGAATCTGGCGGGATCTGGCGAGCAGTACTTC. This gives the protein CASSAVNLAGSGEQYF.

The rearrangement links TRBV23-1 to TRBJ1-4, with TRBD1 as a possible D gene (6 bases). TRBV23-1 is noted as an ORF with a role that remains uncertain. V lost 2 bases and J 3 bases, leaving 10 bases between the germline ends. This CDR3 has 15 amino acids. Here the CDR3 reads CASSQLTGSNEKLFF. The CDR3 nucleotides read TGCGCCAGCAGTCAACTGACAGGCTCTAATGAAAAACTGTTTTTT.

The rearrangement uses TRBV7-2 and TRBJ2-3; D perhaps matches TRBD2 (6 bases). Germline CDR1 SGHTA, CDR2 FQGNSA. V dropped 5 bases and J dropped 2 bases, with 11 bases sitting between them. The CDR3 runs 14 residues. CDR3 nucleotides: TGTGCCAGCAGCCCGCTAGCGCACACAGATACGCAGTATTTT. Its translation: CASSPLAHTDTQYF.

The chain joins TRBV5-6 to TRBJ2-7; no clear D gene. Germline-derived CDR1 and CDR2 are SGHDT and YYEEEE. V lost 4 bases and J lost 3, with 14 bases in between. This CDR3 has 14 residues. This CDR3 reads CASSHRATDYEQYF. The CDR3 DNA is TGTGCCAGCAGCCACCGGGCCACTGACTACGAGCAGTACTTC. Full variable domain (outside the CDR3, taken from reference TRBV5-6 and TRBJ2-7): DAGVTQSPTHLIKTRGQQVTLRCSPKSGHDTVSWYQQALGQGPQFIFQYYEEEERQRGNFPDRFSGHQFPNYSSELNVNALLLGDSALYLCASSHRATDYEQYFGPGTRLTVT.

This clone was detected a few times. The rearrangement uses TRBV18 and TRBJ2-1, with D perhaps given as TRBD1 or TRBD2 (7 bases each). The V end lost 6 bases, the J end lost 9 bases, and 36 bases lay between the germline ends. The CDR3 length is 20 residues. The germline gives CDR1 KGHSH, CDR2 LQKENI. The DNA of the CDR3 is TGTGCCAGCTCCCGTTGGCCGCCGGGACCTGAGGGAGGGGGCCACAGTGAGCAGTTCTTC. Translated, it gives CASSRWPPGPEGGGHSEQFF.

The genes are TRBV7-9 and TRBJ1-3, with TRBD1 as a possible D gene (5 bases). The CDR3 has 15 residues. The germline gives CDR1 SEHNR, CDR2 FQNEAQ (reference sequence). Trimming cost V 3 bases and J 1 base, with 10 bases left between them. The CDR3 sequence is CASSFSGASGNTIYF. CDR3 DNA sequence: TGTGCCAGCAGCTTTAGCGGGGCTTCTGGAAACACCATATATTTT.

The chain employs TRBV5-4 and TRBJ1-5; unclear D gene. Trimming took off 2 bases at V and 4 bases at J, with 4 bases between the two ends. Germline V gene data show CDR1 as SGHNT and CDR2 as YYREEE (reference sequence). CDR3 length: 12 residues. The CDR3: CASSLGNQPQHF. The CDR3 DNA reads as TGTGCCAGCAGCTTAGGGAATCAGCCCCAGCATTTT.

This clone has just a few counts. The chain carries TRBV5-1 and TRBJ2-5; 11 nucleotides agree with TRBD2. CDR3 length: 17 residues. Per germline, CDR1 SGHRS and CDR2 YFSETQ. The V segment lost 0 bases and the J segment 2 bases; nucleotides outside the gene matches: 6. CDR3 region: CASSLGLAGNLQETQYF. CDR3 nucleotide sequence: TGCGCCAGCAGCTTGGGACTAGCGGGAAACCTTCAAGAGACCCAGTACTTC.

The chain carries TRBV10-2 and TRBJ2-7; D unclear. Germline CDR1 and CDR2: WSHSY and SAAADI. CDR3 length: 11 amino acids. Trimming cost V 6 bases and J 9 bases, with 12 bases left between them. CDR3 DNA sequence: TGCGCCAGCAGCTCGACGGAGCTGCAGTACTTC. This translates into CASSSTELQYF.

In this sample, this clone turned up a few times. V and J are TRBV5-4 and TRBJ2-5; TRBD2 matches 10 bases. Unmatched junction bases numbered 6, after V lost 0 bases and J lost 4 bases. This CDR3 is built from 16 residues. Germline V lookup: CDR1 SGHNT, CDR2 YYREEE (reference sequence). As DNA, the CDR3 is TGTGCCAGCAGCTTGGATGCTAGCGGGAGATCAGAGACCCAGTACTTC. Translation gives CASSLDASGRSETQYF.

This chain connects TRBV14 to TRBJ2-5; a possible D gene is TRBD2 (5 bases). This CDR3 is built from 14 residues. CDR1 is SGHDN and CDR2 is FVKESK in the germline V gene. With 3 bases removed from V and 5 bases from J, the gap between germline ends came to 13 bases. In DNA form, the CDR3 reads TGTGCCAGCAGCCAGGGCCTGAGAGGGGAGACCCAGTACTTC. Its protein product is CASSQGLRGETQYF.

In its sample, this clone was seen a few times. The chain combines TRBV5-6 with TRBJ1-1; the D is unclear. Germline V gene lookup returns CDR1 SGHDT and CDR2 YYEEEE. The V end lost 2 bases, the J end lost 0 bases, and 14 bases lay between the germline ends. This CDR3 is 16 amino acids long. CDR3 loop: CASSLNQVRLNTEAFF. For the CDR3, the DNA is TGTGCCAGCAGCTTAAACCAGGTTCGGTTGAACACTGAAGCTTTCTTT.

This clone was detected many times. The chain joins TRBV28 to TRBJ2-2; the D is unclear. V shed 7 bases and J shed 5 bases, with 5 bases lying between them. CDR1 MDHEN and CDR2 SYDVKM come from the germline V gene. There are 11 residues in the CDR3. This CDR3 is CASTETGELFF. CDR3 DNA: TGTGCCAGCACTGAAACCGGGGAGCTGTTTTTT.

The V and J genes are TRBV7-7 and TRBJ2-1; 7 bases fit TRBD2. The J segment lost 6 bases and the V segment lost 2 bases, leaving 1 base of the junction unmatched. The CDR3 runs 13 residues. Germline V gene lookup returns CDR1 SSHAT and CDR2 FNYEAQ (reference sequence). The CDR3 sequence is CASSLRGGNEQFF. CDR3 DNA: TGTGCCAGCAGCTTACGCGGGGGCAATGAGCAGTTCTTC.

There are a few counts of this clone. This chain uses TRBV2 with TRBJ1-5, with a tentative D call TRBD1 (5 bases). There are 14 residues in the CDR3. V was pared by 4 bases and J by 5 bases, with 12 bases between. CDR1 is SNHLY and CDR2 is FYNNEI in the germline V gene. The CDR3 nucleotides are TGTGCCAGCAGTGCCCAGGGTAACCATCAGCCCCAGCATTTT. This codes for CASSAQGNHQPQHF.

The rearrangement uses TRBV7-3 and TRBJ1-1; 11 positions match TRBD1. The V gene end was trimmed by 3 bases and the J gene end by 8 bases; junction bases not matched to a gene: 2. Germline values: CDR1 SGHTA, CDR2 FQGTGA. CDR3 length: 13 amino acids. DNA of the CDR3: TGTGCCAGCAGCTTGGGACAGGGGGACGAAGCTTTCTTT. Amino acids: CASSLGQGDEAFF. Combining the CDR3 with reference TRBV7-3 and TRBJ1-1 gives the whole variable domain GAGVSQTPSNKVTEKGKYVELRCDPISGHTALYWYRQSLGQGPEFLIYFQGTGAADDSGLPNDRFFAVRPEGSVSTLKIQRTERGDSAVYLCASSLGQGDEAFFGQGTRLTVV.